These 28 T cell receptor beta chains came from one sample sequenced in a study of blood T cell repertoires in COVID-19. Profiling relied on immunoSEQ multiplex PCR, and the TCRdb table lists in-frame clones only, not all of them. The data show tens of thousands of clones, with 70% to 90% seen just once and around 26% held by the top ten. The sequencing input was peripheral blood. Receptor source: a woman older than 75 with COVID-19, enrolled during active disease.

The chain couples TRBV6-2 or TRBV6-3 to TRBJ1-5; D not certain. Trimming left V 0 bases short and J 5 bases short, with 14 bases between. CDR3 length: 16 residues. Germline CDR1 MNHEY, CDR2 SVGEGT. This chain's CDR3 is CASSYSTKVWDQPQHF. The DNA for the CDR3 is TGTGCCAGCAGTTACTCGACTAAGGTCTGGGATCAGCCCCAGCATTTT.

The rearrangement joins TRBV6-4 to TRBJ1-6; perhaps TRBD1 as D (6 bases). Trimming cost V 5 bases and J 7 bases, with 12 bases left between them. Germline V CDR1 and CDR2: MRHNA, SNTAGT. The CDR3 is 14 amino acids. DNA for the CDR3: TGTGCCAGCAGTAGCCAGGGGCCGAATTCACCCCTCCACTTT. This codes for CASSSQGPNSPLHF.

V and J are TRBV30 and TRBJ1-1; D unresolved. Trimming took off 3 bases at V and 1 base at J, with 9 bases between the two ends. This CDR3 contains 13 residues. Germline-derived CDR1 and CDR2 are GTSNPN and SVGIG (reference sequence). CDR3 in amino acids: CAWSKGENTEAFF. DNA for the CDR3: TGTGCCTGGAGCAAAGGAGAGAACACTGAAGCTTTCTTT.

This chain joins TRBV6-6 and TRBJ2-3; 9 nucleotides align to TRBD1. Germline V CDR1 and CDR2: MNHNY, SVGAGI (reference sequence). The CDR3 consists of 15 residues. V lost 4 bases, J lost 5 bases, and 7 bases stayed unmatched. The CDR3 DNA sequence: TGTGCCAGCAGTTCCGGACAGGGGATTGGAGATACGCAGTATTTT. Translation: CASSSGQGIGDTQYF.

This clone has more than one count but fewer than ten. The rearrangement uses TRBV3-1 (or the pseudogene TRBV3-2) and TRBJ1-3, with D unclear. Germline V CDR1 and CDR2: LGHDT, YNNKEL (reference sequence). The CDR3 length is 13 residues. The V end was cut by 1 base, the J end by 6 bases, with 7 bases between. The chain's CDR3 is CASSQAGTNTIYF. The CDR3 region has the DNA TGTGCCAGCAGCCAAGCAGGTACAAACACCATATATTTT.

The chain combines TRBV20-1 with TRBJ2-7, with 7 bases that match TRBD1. This CDR3 comprises 15 residues. Germline trimming cut 3 bases from V and 5 bases from J; bases unmatched to any gene: 13. The germline gives CDR1 DFQATT, CDR2 SNEGSKA (reference sequence). CDR3 coding DNA: TGCAGTGCTAGTGACAGACAGGGCTTTTCAAACGAGCAGTACTTC. It is translated as CSASDRQGFSNEQYF.

The count of this clone is one. The rearrangement links TRBV6-5 to TRBJ1-2; 9 nucleotides match TRBD1. The junction had 6 bases not matched to a gene; V was cut back by 6 bases and J by 4 bases. The CDR3 consists of 14 residues. Germline values: CDR1 MNHEY, CDR2 SVGAGI. The CDR3 DNA is TGTGCCAGCAGCCGACAGGGGGTCGGCTATGGCTACACCTTC. Translation: CASSRQGVGYGYTF.

The gene calls are TRBV10-3 and TRBJ2-3; 7 bases line up with TRBD1. The junction had 7 bases not matched to a gene; V was cut back by 4 bases and J by 0 bases. The CDR3 covers 16 residues. Germline lookup yields CDR1 ENHRY and CDR2 SYGVKD. CDR3 in amino acids: CAISVKGTASTDTQYF. The CDR3 nucleotides read TGTGCCATCAGTGTGAAGGGGACAGCAAGCACAGATACGCAGTATTTT.

The rearrangement joins TRBV7-2 to TRBJ2-2, with D hard to call. The CDR3 loop spans 14 amino acids. Germline CDR1 and CDR2: SGHTA and FQGNSA. Trimming shortened V by 2 bases and J by 0 bases, and 4 bases separated the two germline ends. The CDR3 DNA follows: TGTGCCAGCAGCTTACACACGAACACCGGGGAGCTGTTTTTT. This sequence encodes CASSLHTNTGELFF.

This chain joins TRBV11-3 and TRBJ2-5; 11 bases map to TRBD2. Germline CDR1 is SGHNT and CDR2 is YENEEA. J lost 5 bases, V lost 1 base, and 6 bases had no gene match. The CDR3 has 16 residues. CDR3 residues: CASSLGSGGARETQYF. The CDR3 coding sequence is TGTGCCAGCAGCTTAGGTAGCGGGGGGGCCCGTGAGACCCAGTACTTC.

The chain employs TRBV7-8 and TRBJ2-7; TRBD2 aligns across 10 bases. The CDR3 has 15 amino acids. Germline CDR1 SGHVS, CDR2 FQNEAQ. V was clipped by 7 bases and J by 2 bases; unmatched bases: 8. CDR3 in DNA: TGTGCCAGCACCCTGGGACTAGCGCAGACCTACGAGCAGTACTTC. The encoded protein is CASTLGLAQTYEQYF. The full variable domain, completed using reference TRBV7-8 and TRBJ2-7, is GAGVSQSPRYKVAKRGQDVALRCDPISGHVSLFWYQQALGQGPEFLTYFQNEAQLDKSGLPSDRFFAERPEGSVSTLKIQRTQQEDSAVYLCASTLGLAQTYEQYFGPGTRLTVT.

The chain carries TRBV5-1 and TRBJ1-6; D may be TRBD1 (6 bases). Trimming stripped 0 bases from V and 6 bases from J, with 10 bases between. The CDR3 extends over 15 amino acids. Germline lookup yields CDR1 SGHRS and CDR2 YFSETQ. Here the CDR3 reads CASSLVQGGNSPLHF. The CDR3 DNA reads TGCGCCAGCAGCTTGGTACAGGGCGGTAATTCACCCCTCCACTTT.

This clone is labeled hyperexpanded (1% or more). This CDR3 fails to terminate in the conserved phenylalanine or tryptophan, so it likely reflects a read error. The DNA is left out, because the CDR3 cannot be placed on it with certainty; the CDR3 is given as TCRdb lists it. The chain employs TRBV21-1 and TRBJ1-1; the table names TRBD1, a call not compared with the DNA. TRBV21-1 is described as a pseudogene. The CDR3 has 11 residues if both end residues are counted. The CDR3 reads CASSLHDRGKT.

V is TRBV2 and J is TRBJ2-2; D unresolved. The CDR3 has 13 residues. V was pared by 7 bases and J by 5 bases, with 11 bases between. Germline CDR1 SNHLY, CDR2 FYNNEI. The CDR3 bases are TGTGCCAGCAAAACTACCTGGACCGGGGAGCTGTTTTTT. Protein sequence: CASKTTWTGELFF.

The V gene is TRBV2, the J gene TRBJ1-5, with D unclear. V dropped 2 bases and J dropped 5 bases, with 10 bases sitting between them. The V gene's germline CDR1 is SNHLY and CDR2 FYNNEI. There are 14 residues in the CDR3. DNA of the CDR3: TGTGCCAGCAGTGAAATAAAGAGGGATCAGCCCCAGCATTTT. Translated, it gives CASSEIKRDQPQHF.

This chain connects TRBV7-2 to TRBJ2-6; TRBD1 agrees at 7 bases. V dropped 1 base and J dropped 0; count of bases not matched to a gene: 9. Per the germline V gene, CDR1 is SGHTA and CDR2 is FQGNSA. CDR3 length: 19 residues. Here the CDR3 reads CASSLDLRDRRSGANVLTF. The CDR3 nucleotides read TGTGCCAGCAGCTTAGACCTCCGGGACAGACGCTCTGGGGCCAACGTCCTGACTTTC.

In this sample, this clone turned up a few times. This chain joins TRBV5-4 and TRBJ1-2; maybe TRBD1 (6 bases). V lost 5 bases to trimming and J lost 4 bases, with 18 bases between them. CDR3 length equals 15 residues. CDR1 is SGHNT and CDR2 is YYREEE in the germline V gene (reference sequence). CDR3: CASSPDSGRIYGYTF. DNA of the CDR3: TGTGCCAGCAGTCCGGACAGTGGCCGTATCTATGGCTACACCTTC.

The chain joins TRBV15 to TRBJ2-3; TRBD1 agrees at 7 bases. V lost 5 bases, J lost 4 bases, and 12 bases stayed unmatched. The CDR3 sequence is 16 residues long. Germline-derived CDR1 and CDR2 are LNHNV and YYDKDF (reference sequence). The CDR3, as DNA: TGTGCCACCAGCGGCCGACAGGGAGTTAGCGCAGATACGCAGTATTTT. Amino acid sequence: CATSGRQGVSADTQYF.

The chain carries TRBV5-4 and TRBJ1-2, with D unclear. Deletions cut 0 bases from V and 8 bases from J, with 14 bases between. Germline V gene lookup returns CDR1 SGHNT and CDR2 YYREEE (reference sequence). The CDR3 spans 14 residues. As DNA, the CDR3 is TGTGCCAGCAGCTTGGAGGGTAGGGCGGGAGGCTACACCTTC. Translating it yields CASSLEGRAGGYTF.

The chain carries TRBV2 and TRBJ1-1; D call uncertain. V was trimmed by 8 bases and J by 1 base, leaving 14 bases between them. Germline V gene sequence: CDR1 SNHLY, CDR2 FYNNEI. The CDR3 has 14 amino acids. CDR3 residues: CASRDWAGNTEAFF. In DNA form, the CDR3 reads TGTGCCAGCCGGGATTGGGCGGGGAACACTGAAGCTTTCTTT.

The chain links TRBV19 to TRBJ2-1, with 9 nucleotides matching TRBD2. CDR1 is LNHDA, CDR2 SQIVND, per germline (reference sequence). After removal of 7 bases from V and 2 bases from J, the junction contained 9 bases not matched to a gene. The CDR3 is made up of 16 amino acids. The CDR3 loop is CASTPVAGGPYNEQFF. CDR3 nucleotide sequence: TGTGCCAGTACCCCAGTGGCGGGGGGGCCCTACAATGAGCAGTTCTTC.

The chain carries TRBV29-1 and TRBJ1-2; TRBD1 is a possible D gene (5 bases). Germline loops: CDR1 SQVTM, CDR2 ANQGSEA. Trimming stripped 6 bases from V and 8 bases from J, with 13 bases between. This CDR3 spans 11 amino acids. The CDR3 DNA reads as TGCAGCGTAGACAGCGCTCTAGGCTACACCTTC. Residues: CSVDSALGYTF.

The chain employs TRBV2 and TRBJ2-7; 7 bases map to TRBD1. Germline-derived CDR1 and CDR2 are SNHLY and FYNNEI. V shed 3 bases, J shed 2 bases, and the junction held 10 bases outside the gene matches. CDR3 size: 16 residues. The CDR3, as DNA: TGTGCCAGCAGTGATCTGGACAGGAGAAAGACCTACGAGCAGTACTTC. Its translation is CASSDLDRRKTYEQYF.

V and J are TRBV25-1 and TRBJ2-7; D not certain. This CDR3 region has 13 residues. V lost 1 base to trimming and J lost 3 bases, with 7 bases between them. Germline V gives CDR1 MGHDK, CDR2 SYGVNS. CDR3 nucleotide sequence: TGTGCCAGCAGTGAATGGGCCGACTACGAGCAGTACTTC. This encodes CASSEWADYEQYF.

The V and J genes are TRBV29-1 and TRBJ2-3; TRBD2 matches 8 bases. J was trimmed by 6 bases and V by 7 bases; bases with no gene match: 6. Germline V gives CDR1 SQVTM, CDR2 ANQGSEA. This CDR3 region has 12 residues. The CDR3 is CSAGGGADTQYF. The CDR3 region has the DNA TGCAGCGCCGGGGGGGGCGCGGATACGCAGTATTTT.

V and J are TRBV21-1 and TRBJ2-1; the DNA was not used to check the table's D call, TRBD1. TRBV21-1 represents a pseudogene. CDR3 length equals 18 residues. In DNA, the CDR3 is TGTGCCAGCAGCCTCGAATCCGGGACAGGGGGTTCCTACAATGAGCAGTTCTTC. Protein sequence: CASSLESGTGGSYNEQFF.

The DNA of the CDR3 is TGTGCCAGACGCCCAGGGGGCGCAGGTCCCTATGGCTACACCTTC. Protein sequence: CARRPGGAGPYGYTF. The chain links TRBV2 to TRBJ1-2; 8 nucleotides agree with TRBD1. Looked up from germline, CDR1 is SNHLY and CDR2 is FYNNEI. The CDR3 spans 15 residues. Trimming took 9 bases from V and 4 from J; bases not matched to a gene: 13.

This clone has a single count. The chain has TRBV6-5 and TRBJ1-1; weak D call: TRBD1 (5 bases). Per germline, CDR1 MNHEY and CDR2 SVGAGI. V was pared by 7 bases and J by 1 base, with 13 bases between. The CDR3 length is 14 residues. CDR3 residues: CASNGRAGNTEAFF. The CDR3 region has the DNA TGTGCCAGCAACGGCAGGGCCGGGAACACTGAAGCTTTCTTT.